The present T cell receptor beta chain was sequenced within a study of Ad26.COV2.S vaccination and SARS-CoV-2 variants (dated by TCRdb to the early 2020s). A note on the overall study: Vaccine-arm donors were drawn from COV1001, a multicentre, randomized, double-blind, placebo-controlled phase I-IIa trial of Ad26.COV2.S in healthy adults. Investigators remained blinded to trial group allocation during experiments and outcome assessment. Trial participants were randomized into five groups of five: low-dose or high-dose Ad26.COV2.S given once or twice, or placebo on both occasions. The specificity and breadth of SARS-CoV-2-reactive T cell receptors after Ad26.COV2.S vaccination were assessed by TCRbeta repertoire sequencing. Ad26.COV2.S was administered intramuscularly at 5 x 10^10 or 1 x 10^11 viral particles, either as a single shot or as two shots given 56 days apart. The TCR-sequenced set comprised approximately 30 samples: about 19 Ad26.COV2.S vaccine recipients, 5 placebo recipients and 8 SARS-CoV-2 convalescent individuals. General findings and caveats noted by the study authors: The study was not powered for comparison of responses between vaccine doses or regimens. Substantial breadth of spike-specific CD8+ and CD4+ T cell responses was reported after vaccination. Higher spike-specific TCR breadth was observed in Ad26.COV2.S recipients than in placebo recipients (P = 0.0014). According to the authors, total T cell responses may have been underestimated by the TCR breadth and depth analyses. Vaccine and placebo recipients had similar non-spike TCR breadth, a finding consistent with the vaccine containing only spike.

This clone was detected a few times. Its antigen target is currently unknown. No base-level quality is on record; no much larger clone is a single base apart. This specimen's treatment or condition label, per the study, means: 15 to 20 received Ad26.COV2.S at low or high dose, single or two shots; roughly 5 received placebo; per-sample allocation not given. Repertoires of vaccine and placebo recipients were sequenced from samples taken on day 63 after the first injection. In Cohort 1b, about 27 adults aged 18-55 years were enrolled at a single site in Boston, USA, between 29 July and 7 August 2020. Ad26.COV2.S was a replication-incompetent adenovirus type 26 vector expressing a prefusion-stabilized SARS-CoV-2 spike protein from the original Wuhan strain. The immunoSEQ Assay was the method used to sequence TCRbeta CDR3 regions. After extraction, genomic DNA underwent amplification by bias-controlled multiplex PCR, followed by high-throughput sequencing. The paper's data handling went like this. To quantify the absolute abundance of each unique TCRbeta CDR3 region, sequences were collapsed and filtered. Usable DNA was measured by amplifying reference genes present in all nucleated cells, and TCRbeta template counts were normalized to that usable DNA to estimate T cell fraction. Repertoire TCRs were annotated as SARS-CoV-2-specific by exact matching of V gene, CDR3 amino acid sequence and J gene to a known reactive TCR set. The reference SARS-CoV-2 TCR set came from MIRA and was filtered for enrichment in COVID-19-positive ImmuneCODE repertoires, removing public or cross-reactive TCRs. Using the MIRA antigens, annotated TCRs were further analysed by specific ORF or by position within an ORF. Breadth was defined as the number of annotated unique rearrangements divided by the total number of unique productive rearrangements, and depth was defined as the summed frequency of the annotated unique rearrangements. Two-sided Wilcoxon rank-sum tests were applied when comparing TCR breadth between groups. TCRdb limited this immuneACCESS table to in-frame rearrangements with V and J called. A share of clones is missing; checked studies link under half to unresolved V genes, and the rest is unexplained. The D gene and trimming were derived from the DNA, and the V and J assignments and clone size from that table. For this sample the table gives some 250,000 clones, of which 88% were detected only once. The ten biggest clones cover around a tenth of the sample.

The CDR1 and CDR2 encoded by the germline V gene are SNHLY and FYNNEI. Trimming takes 6 bases from V and 1 base from J, and the germline ends sit 7 bases apart. The CDR3 contains 13 residues, cysteine and phenylalanine counted. Here the CDR3 DNA is all that survives: 39 bases in frame from base 1. The TCR originated in a person aged 18 to 65 who received the Ad26.COV2.S COVID-19 vaccine or a placebo. Rearrangement joined TRBV2 to TRBJ1-5, with the D segment identity uncertain. This specimen was peripheral blood, taken in a trial of Ad26.COV2.S vaccine versus placebo. Here the CDR3 is given as CASRSSSNQPQHF. The nucleotides read TGTGCCAGCAGATCCTCCAGCAATCAGCCCCAGCATTTT.